The T cell receptor beta chain under discussion was sequenced for a study of Ad26.COV2.S vaccination and SARS-CoV-2 variants. Overall study: The vaccine Ad26.COV2.S was put into the muscle once, or twice with 56 days between.

This clone was seen just once. What it binds is not known. The method was immunoSEQ multiplex PCR; TCRdb's version includes in-frame clones alone and lacks a portion of them. The repertoire holds under 500,000 clones, with around 93% as singletons. General study points: Responses of T cells in total may have been underestimated by the TCR breadth and depth analyses.

Specified treatment: about 20 received Ad26.COV2.S at low or high dose, single or two shots; 5 received placebo; per-sample allocation not given. At day 63 after the first vaccine or placebo injection, samples were drawn. The shot given was an Ad26 vector that makes Wuhan-strain SARS-CoV-2 spike. Trimming cost V 4 bases and J 0 bases, with 19 bases left between them. Per germline, CDR1 SGDLS and CDR2 YYNGEE. This CDR3 is 18 amino acids long. The clonotype originates from a person aged 18-60 years who received the Ad26.COV2.S COVID-19 vaccine or a placebo. The chain is built from TRBV9 and TRBJ2-2; D gene uncertain. Sample: peripheral blood, taken in a trial of Ad26.COV2.S vaccine versus placebo. CDR3 sequence: CASSSPRLGTTNTGELFF. The DNA of the CDR3 is TGTGCCAGCAGCTCTCCCCGGTTGGGTACAACGAACACCGGGGAGCTGTTTTTT. Filled out from reference TRBV9 and TRBJ2-2, the complete variable domain reads DSGVTQTPKHLITATGQRVTLRCSPRSGDLSVYWYQQSLDQGLQFLIQYYNGEERAKGNILERFSAQQFPDLHSELNLSSLELGDSALYFCASSSPRLGTTNTGELFFGEGSRLTVL.